This TCR beta chain was captured in a study of beta chain features in type 1 diabetes. CDR1 and CDR2 from the germline V gene are SEHNR and FQNEAQ (reference sequence). This CDR3 has 12 amino acids. Trimming shortened V by 3 bases and J by 5 bases, and 7 bases separated the two germline ends. Expressed TCRB transcripts were sequenced because the isolated RNA had all been reverse transcribed beforehand. Repertoires were generated with immunoSEQ multiplex PCR, while TCRdb's copy carries only in-frame clones and drops some. This sample has roughly 340,000 clones; 10% to 15% occur once, and the top ten carry about 0.01%. This clone has a handful of counts. What it binds is not known. Study results and caveats: Insertion counts at VDJ junctions were lower in type 1 diabetes patients, who also showed more deletions there. In the patient group, naive, central memory and Treg TCRB repertoires seemed more alike than in the healthy donor group. PCR might preferentially amplify shorter templates, equally in patients and controls. The study found moderately but significantly shorter TCRB CDR3s in all four CD4+ subsets of Type 1 diabetes patients.

Sequenced input: naive CD4+ T cells from blood. The V call is TRBV7-9, the J call TRBJ2-5; D unclear. The sequence derives from a woman between 18 and 29 years old with type 1 diabetes. The CDR3 nucleotides are TGTGCCAGCAGCTTTGACGGGGAGACCCAGTACTTC. Encoded protein: CASSFDGETQYF.